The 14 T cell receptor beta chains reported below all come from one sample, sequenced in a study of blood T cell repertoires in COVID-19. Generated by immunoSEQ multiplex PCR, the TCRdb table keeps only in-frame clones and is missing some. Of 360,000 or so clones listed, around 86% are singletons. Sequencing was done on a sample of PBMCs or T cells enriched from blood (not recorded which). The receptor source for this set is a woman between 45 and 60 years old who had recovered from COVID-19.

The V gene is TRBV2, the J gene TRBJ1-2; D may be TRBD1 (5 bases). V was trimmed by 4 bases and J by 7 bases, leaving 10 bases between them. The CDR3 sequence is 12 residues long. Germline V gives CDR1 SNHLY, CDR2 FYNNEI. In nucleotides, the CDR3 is TGTGCCAGCAGTGGGACAATTATTGGCTACACCTTC. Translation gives CASSGTIIGYTF.

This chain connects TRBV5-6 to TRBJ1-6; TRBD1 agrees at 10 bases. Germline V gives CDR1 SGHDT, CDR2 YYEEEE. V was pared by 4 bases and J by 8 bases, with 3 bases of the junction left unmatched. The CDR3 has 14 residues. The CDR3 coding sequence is TGTGCCAGCAGCCCGGGACAGGGGTATTCACCCCTCCACTTT. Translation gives CASSPGQGYSPLHF.

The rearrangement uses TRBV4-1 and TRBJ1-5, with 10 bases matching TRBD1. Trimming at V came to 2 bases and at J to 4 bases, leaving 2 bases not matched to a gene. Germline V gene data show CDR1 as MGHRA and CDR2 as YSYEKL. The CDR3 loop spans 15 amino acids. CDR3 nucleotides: TGCGCCAGCAGCCAACCGGGACAGGGGAATCAGCCCCAGCATTTT. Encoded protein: CASSQPGQGNQPQHF.

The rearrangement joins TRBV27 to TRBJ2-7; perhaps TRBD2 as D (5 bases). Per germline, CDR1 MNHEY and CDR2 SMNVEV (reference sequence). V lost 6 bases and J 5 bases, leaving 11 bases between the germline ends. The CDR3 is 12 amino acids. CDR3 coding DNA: TGTGCCAGCAGCCAAGGACTGGACGAGCAGTACTTC. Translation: CASSQGLDEQYF.

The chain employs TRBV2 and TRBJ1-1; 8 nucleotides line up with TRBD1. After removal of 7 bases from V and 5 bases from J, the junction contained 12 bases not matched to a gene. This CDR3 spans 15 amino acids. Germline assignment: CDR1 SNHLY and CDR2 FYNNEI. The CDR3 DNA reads TGTGCCAGCACTGGACAGGGATTATCGGGAACTGAAGCTTTCTTT. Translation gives CASTGQGLSGTEAFF.

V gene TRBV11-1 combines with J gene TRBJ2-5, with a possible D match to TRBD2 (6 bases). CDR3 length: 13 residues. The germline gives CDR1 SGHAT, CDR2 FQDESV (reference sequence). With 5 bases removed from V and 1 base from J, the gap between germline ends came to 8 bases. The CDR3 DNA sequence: TGTGCCAGCAGCCCGGGACTCCAAGAGACCCAGTACTTC. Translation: CASSPGLQETQYF.

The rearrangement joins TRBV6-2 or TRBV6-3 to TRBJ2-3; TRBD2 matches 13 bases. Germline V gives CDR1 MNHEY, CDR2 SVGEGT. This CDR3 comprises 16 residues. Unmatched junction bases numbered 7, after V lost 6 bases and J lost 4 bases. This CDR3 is CASRPTSGGASDTQYF. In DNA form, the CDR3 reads TGTGCCAGCAGACCTACTAGCGGGGGGGCCTCAGATACGCAGTATTTT.

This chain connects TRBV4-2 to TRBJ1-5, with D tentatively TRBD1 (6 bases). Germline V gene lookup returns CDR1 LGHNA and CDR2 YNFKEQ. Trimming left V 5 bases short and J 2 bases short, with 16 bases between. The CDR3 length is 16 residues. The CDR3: CASSKYRVGGNQPQHF. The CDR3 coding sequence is TGTGCCAGCAGCAAATACAGGGTCGGGGGCAATCAGCCCCAGCATTTT.

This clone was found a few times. The CDR3 DNA sequence: TGCGCCAGCAGCCAAGCAGGGGGCGGTACCGGGGAGCTGTTTTTT. Amino acids: CASSQAGGGTGELFF. This chain links TRBV4-3 with TRBJ2-2; TRBD1 agrees at 8 bases. There are 15 residues in the CDR3. Germline CDR1 reads LGHNA; CDR2 reads YSLEER. Germline trimming cut 1 base from V and 5 bases from J; bases unmatched to any gene: 3.

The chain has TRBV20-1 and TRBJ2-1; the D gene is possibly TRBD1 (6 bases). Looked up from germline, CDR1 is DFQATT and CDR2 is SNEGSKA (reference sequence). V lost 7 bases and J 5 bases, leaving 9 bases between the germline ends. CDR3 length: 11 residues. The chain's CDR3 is CSGDNHNEQFF. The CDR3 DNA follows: TGCAGTGGGGACAACCACAATGAGCAGTTCTTC.

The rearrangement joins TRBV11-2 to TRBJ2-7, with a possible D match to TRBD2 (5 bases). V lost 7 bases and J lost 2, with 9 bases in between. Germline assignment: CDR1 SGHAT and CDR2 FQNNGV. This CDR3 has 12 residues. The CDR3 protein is CASTYGTYEQYF. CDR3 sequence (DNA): TGTGCCAGCACTTACGGGACCTACGAGCAGTACTTC.

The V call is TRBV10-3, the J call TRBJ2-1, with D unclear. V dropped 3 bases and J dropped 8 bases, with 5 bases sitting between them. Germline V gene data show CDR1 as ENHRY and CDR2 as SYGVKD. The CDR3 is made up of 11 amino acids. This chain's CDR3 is CAISDSYEQFF. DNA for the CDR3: TGTGCCATCAGTGATAGCTATGAGCAGTTCTTC.

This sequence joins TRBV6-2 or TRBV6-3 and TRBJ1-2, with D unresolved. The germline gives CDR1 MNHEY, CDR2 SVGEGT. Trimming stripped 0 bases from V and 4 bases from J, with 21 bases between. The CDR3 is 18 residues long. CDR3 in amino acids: CASSYSRETMGLIYGYTF. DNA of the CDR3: TGTGCCAGCAGTTACTCGAGGGAAACGATGGGCTTGATCTATGGCTACACCTTC.

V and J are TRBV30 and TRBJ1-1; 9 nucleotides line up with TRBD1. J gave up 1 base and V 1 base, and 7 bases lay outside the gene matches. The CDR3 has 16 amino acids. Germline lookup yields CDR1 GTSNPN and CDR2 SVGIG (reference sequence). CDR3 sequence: CAWSGGQGLGNTEAFF. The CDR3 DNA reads TGTGCCTGGAGTGGGGGACAGGGCCTGGGGAACACTGAAGCTTTCTTT.